This T cell receptor (beta chain) was obtained from a study of T cell responses to AZD1222 COVID-19 vaccine. The method was immunoSEQ multiplex PCR; TCRdb's version includes in-frame clones alone and lacks a portion of them. The sample records roughly 120,000 clones, around 83% being singletons. Second-dose intervals of approximately 4 or approximately 12 weeks were pooled. The V gene lost 2 bases and the J gene lost 12 bases, with 16 bases spanning the gap. The V gene's germline CDR1 is SGHTA and CDR2 FQGTGA. This CDR3 has 14 residues. This receptor was identified in an adult who received the AZD1222 COVID-19 vaccine. This rearrangement joins TRBV7-3 to TRBJ2-2; no reliable D call. The sequencing here drew on peripheral blood, taken 28 days after the second AZD1222 dose. This CDR3 reads CASSLYPEPPQLFF. DNA for the CDR3: TGTGCCAGCAGCTTATATCCTGAACCCCCGCAGCTGTTTTTT. Looking up the rest from reference TRBV7-3 and TRBJ2-2 gives the full variable domain: GAGVSQTPSNKVTEKGKYVELRCDPISGHTALYWYRQSLGQGPEFLIYFQGTGAADDSGLPNDRFFAVRPEGSVSTLKIQRTERGDSAVYLCASSLYPEPPQLFFGEGSRLTVL.